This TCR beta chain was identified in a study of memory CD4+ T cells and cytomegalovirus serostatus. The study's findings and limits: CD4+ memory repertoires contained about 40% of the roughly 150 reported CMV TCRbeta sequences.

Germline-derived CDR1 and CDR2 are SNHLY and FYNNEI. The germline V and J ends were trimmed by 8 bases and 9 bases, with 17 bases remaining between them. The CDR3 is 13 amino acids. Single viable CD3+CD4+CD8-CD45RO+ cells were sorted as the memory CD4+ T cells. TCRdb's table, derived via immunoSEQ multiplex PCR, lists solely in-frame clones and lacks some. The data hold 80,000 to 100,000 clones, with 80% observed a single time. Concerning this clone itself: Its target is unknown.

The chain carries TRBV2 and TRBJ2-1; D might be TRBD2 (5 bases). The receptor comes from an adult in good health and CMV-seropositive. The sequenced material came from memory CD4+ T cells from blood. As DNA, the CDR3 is TGTGCCAGCTTATCTTCCGGGAAGGGTGAGCAGTTCTTC. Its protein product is CASLSSGKGEQFF. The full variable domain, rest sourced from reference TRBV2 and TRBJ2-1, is EPEVTQTPSHQVTQMGQEVILRCVPISNHLYFYWYRQILGQKVEFLVSFYNNEISEKSEIFDDQFSVERPDGSNFTLKIRSTKLEDSAMYFCASLSSGKGEQFFGPGTRLTVL.